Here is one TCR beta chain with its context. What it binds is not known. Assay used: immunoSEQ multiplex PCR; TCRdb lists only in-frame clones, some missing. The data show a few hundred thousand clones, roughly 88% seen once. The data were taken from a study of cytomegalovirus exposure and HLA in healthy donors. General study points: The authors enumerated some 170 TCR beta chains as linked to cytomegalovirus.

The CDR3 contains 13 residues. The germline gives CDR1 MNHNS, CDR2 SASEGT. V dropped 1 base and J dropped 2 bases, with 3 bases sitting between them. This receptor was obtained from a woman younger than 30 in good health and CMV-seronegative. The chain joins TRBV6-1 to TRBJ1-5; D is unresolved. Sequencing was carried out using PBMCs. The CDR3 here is CASSEGGNQPQHF. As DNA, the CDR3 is TGTGCCAGCAGTGAAGGCGGCAATCAGCCCCAGCATTTT.